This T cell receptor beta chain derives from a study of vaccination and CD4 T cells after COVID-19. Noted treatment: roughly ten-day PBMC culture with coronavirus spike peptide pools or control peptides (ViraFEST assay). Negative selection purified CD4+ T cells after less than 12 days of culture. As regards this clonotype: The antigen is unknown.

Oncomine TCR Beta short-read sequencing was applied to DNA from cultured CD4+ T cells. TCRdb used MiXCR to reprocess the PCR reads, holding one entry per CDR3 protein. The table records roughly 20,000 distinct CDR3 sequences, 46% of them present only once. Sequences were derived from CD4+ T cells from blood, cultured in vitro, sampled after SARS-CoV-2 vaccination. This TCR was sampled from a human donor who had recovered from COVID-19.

In nucleotides, the CDR3 is TGTGCCAGCAGACCAATGGGGAAACCGGAGACCCAGTACTTC. Translated: CASRPMGKPETQYF. The rearrangement links TRBV12-3 or TRBV12-4 to TRBJ2-5; no clear D. With 6 bases removed from V and 5 bases from J, the gap between germline ends came to 16 bases. This CDR3 has 14 amino acids.